This is a list of T cell receptor beta chains from one sample in a study of blood T cell repertoires in COVID-19. The repertoire was sequenced with immunoSEQ multiplex PCR; TCRdb's copy has only in-frame clones and lacks some. The sample carries approximately 270,000 clones, roughly 80% recorded once. Sequences were obtained from peripheral blood. The receptors shown here come from an elderly man with acute or convalescent COVID-19. CDR3s include the opening cysteine and the closing phenylalanine or tryptophan. The order of the fields is CDR3 protein, CDR3 DNA, V gene, J gene, D gene. The D gene is left open where the match is weak.

cdr3_aa: CASSSGLGGGGPPGANVLTF
cdr3_nt: TGTGCCAGCAGCTCAGGGTTAGGAGGGGGCGGGCCACCTGGGGCCAACGTCCTGACTTTC
v_call: TRBV7-3
j_call: TRBJ2-6
d_call: .

cdr3_aa: CASHSGGLFF
cdr3_nt: TGTGCCAGCCACAGTGGAGGACTGTTTTTT
v_call: TRBV21-1
j_call: TRBJ1-4
d_call: .

cdr3_aa: CASRRTGMNTGELFF
cdr3_nt: TGCGCCAGCAGGCGGACAGGGATGAACACCGGGGAGCTGTTTTTT
v_call: TRBV5-1
j_call: TRBJ2-2
d_call: TRBD1

cdr3_aa: CASSPGTPQETQYF
cdr3_nt: TGTGCCAGCAGCCCTGGGACACCCCAAGAGACCCAGTACTTC
v_call: TRBV7-3
j_call: TRBJ2-5
d_call: .

cdr3_aa: CASSLGGDQYEQYF
cdr3_nt: TGTGCCAGCAGTCTAGGGGGGGACCAATACGAGCAGTACTTC
v_call: TRBV5-4
j_call: TRBJ2-7
d_call: .

cdr3_aa: CASSKDRAYTEAFF
cdr3_nt: TGTGCCAGCAGCAAGGACAGGGCTTACACTGAAGCTTTCTTT
v_call: TRBV13
j_call: TRBJ1-1
d_call: TRBD1

cdr3_aa: CASSPEVSYNEQFF
cdr3_nt: TGTGCCAGCTCACCAGAGGTCTCCTACAATGAGCAGTTCTTC
v_call: TRBV18
j_call: TRBJ2-1
d_call: .

cdr3_aa: CASIADRYSNQPQHF
cdr3_nt: TGTGCCAGCATCGCTGACAGGTATAGCAATCAGCCCCAGCATTTT
v_call: TRBV2
j_call: TRBJ1-5
d_call: .

cdr3_aa: CASSDKVSYSNQPQHF
cdr3_nt: TGTGCCAGTAGTGACAAGGTTTCTTATAGCAATCAGCCCCAGCATTTT
v_call: TRBV19
j_call: TRBJ1-5
d_call: .

cdr3_aa: CASSLGGRGRFSDTQYF
cdr3_nt: TGTGCCAGCAGCTTGGGAGGCAGGGGGCGGTTTTCAGATACGCAGTATTTT
v_call: TRBV5-4
j_call: TRBJ2-3
d_call: TRBD1